The clone carrying this T cell receptor (beta chain) was picked up a small number of times. What it binds is not known. After constant-region reverse-primer amplification, full-length variable regions underwent semi-nested PCR with Nested Universal Primer A. TCRdb itself ran the 5' RACE reads through MiXCR, one entry per CDR3 protein. This sample has about 60,000 distinct CDR3 sequences, with approximately 31% found just once. CD25-based Treg depletion was applied to purified naive CD4+ T cells. Regarding the study as a whole: Tumor memory CD4+ T cell TCR gene usage was found to cluster with blood and lymph node memory CD4+ cells and with lymph node naive CD4+ cells.

The CDR3 has 17 amino acids. Per germline, CDR1 SGHKS and CDR2 YYEKEE (reference sequence). Trimming removed 2 bases from V and 7 bases from J; junction bases left unmatched: 13. The clonotype was recovered from a female donor with breast cancer. Material for sequencing was tumor-infiltrating naive CD4+ T cells sorted from the breast tumor. Subset reported: naive CD4+ T cells, CD4+CD45RA+CD25-. This chain joins TRBV5-5 and TRBJ2-1; 9 bases align to TRBD2. The CDR3 coding sequence is TGTGCCAGCAGCTTAGTCCCTACTAGCGGGCCCCTAAATGAGCAGTTCTTC. Protein product: CASSLVPTSGPLNEQFF.